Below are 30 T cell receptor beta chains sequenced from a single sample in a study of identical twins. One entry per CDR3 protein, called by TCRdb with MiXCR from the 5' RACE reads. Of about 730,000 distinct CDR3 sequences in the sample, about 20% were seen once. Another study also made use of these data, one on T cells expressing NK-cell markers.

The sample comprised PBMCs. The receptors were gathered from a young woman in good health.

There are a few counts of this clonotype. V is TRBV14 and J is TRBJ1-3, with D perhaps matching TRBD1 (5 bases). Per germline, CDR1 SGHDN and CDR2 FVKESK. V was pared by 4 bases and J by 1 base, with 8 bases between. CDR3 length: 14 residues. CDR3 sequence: CASSPTGSGNTIYF. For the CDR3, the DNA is TGTGCCAGCAGCCCCACAGGTTCTGGAAACACCATATATTTT.

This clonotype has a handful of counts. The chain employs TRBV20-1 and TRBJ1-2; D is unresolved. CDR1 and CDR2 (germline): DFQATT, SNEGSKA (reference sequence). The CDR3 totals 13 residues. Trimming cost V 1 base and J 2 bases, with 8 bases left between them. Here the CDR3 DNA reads TGCAGTGCTAGAGTCGGTCAGAACTATGGCTACACCTTC. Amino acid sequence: CSARVGQNYGYTF.

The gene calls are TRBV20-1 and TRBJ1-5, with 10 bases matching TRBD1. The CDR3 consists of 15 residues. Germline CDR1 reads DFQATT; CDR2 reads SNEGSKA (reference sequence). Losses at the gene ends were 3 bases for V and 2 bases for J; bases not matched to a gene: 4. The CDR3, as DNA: TGCAGTGCTAGGAGGACAGGGGGAGGCAATCAGCCCCAGCATTTT. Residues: CSARRTGGGNQPQHF.

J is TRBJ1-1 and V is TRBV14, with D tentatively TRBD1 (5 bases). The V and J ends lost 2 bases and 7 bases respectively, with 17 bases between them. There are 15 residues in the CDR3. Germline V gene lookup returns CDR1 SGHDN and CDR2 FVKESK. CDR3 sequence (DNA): TGTGCCAGCAGCCAAATGAGGTGGGGAAGGGGTGAAGCTTTCTTT. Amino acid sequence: CASSQMRWGRGEAFF. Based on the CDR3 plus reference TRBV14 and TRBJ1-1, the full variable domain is EAGVTQFPSHSVIEKGQTVTLRCDPISGHDNLYWYRRVMGKEIKFLLHFVKESKQDESGMPNNRFLAERTGGTYSTLKVQPAELEDSGVYFCASSQMRWGRGEAFFGQGTRLTVV.

The CDR3 nucleotides read TGCAGTGCTAGAGACAAGGGGGTCGGGCAAGAGACCCAGTACTTC. Encoded protein: CSARDKGVGQETQYF. V usage is TRBV20-1 and J usage is TRBJ2-5, with TRBD1 as a possible D gene (6 bases). Germline lookup yields CDR1 DFQATT and CDR2 SNEGSKA (reference sequence). This CDR3 is built from 15 residues. V was cut by 0 bases and J by 2 bases, with 13 bases left in between.

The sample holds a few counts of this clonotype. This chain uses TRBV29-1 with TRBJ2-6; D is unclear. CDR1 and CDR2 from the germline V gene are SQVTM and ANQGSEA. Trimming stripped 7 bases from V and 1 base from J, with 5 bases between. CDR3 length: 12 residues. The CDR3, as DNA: TGCAGCGCCCAATCTGGGGCCAACGTCCTGACTTTC. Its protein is CSAQSGANVLTF.

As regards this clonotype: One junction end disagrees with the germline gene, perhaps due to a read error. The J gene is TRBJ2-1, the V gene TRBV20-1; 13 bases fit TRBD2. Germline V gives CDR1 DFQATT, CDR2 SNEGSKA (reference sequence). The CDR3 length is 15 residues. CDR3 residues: CSARELAGGLNEQFF. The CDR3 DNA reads TGCAGTGCTCGAGAACTAGCGGGAGGGCTCAATGAGCAGTTCTTC.

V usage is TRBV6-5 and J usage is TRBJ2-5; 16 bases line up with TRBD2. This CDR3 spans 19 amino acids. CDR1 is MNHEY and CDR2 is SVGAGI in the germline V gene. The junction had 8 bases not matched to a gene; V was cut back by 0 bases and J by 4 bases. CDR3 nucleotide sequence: TGTGCCAGCAGTTACTCACGCGGGACTAGCGGGAGGGTCGTAGAGACCCAGTACTTC. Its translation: CASSYSRGTSGRVVETQYF.

The CDR3 here is CASSLNGSPTYEQYF. The CDR3 DNA reads TGCGCCAGCAGCTTAAACGGGAGCCCGACCTACGAGCAGTACTTC. The chain links TRBV5-1 to TRBJ2-7; a possible D gene is TRBD2 (6 bases). The germline V gene encodes CDR1 SGHRS and CDR2 YFSETQ. The CDR3 extends over 15 amino acids. The V end lost 2 bases, the J end lost 2 bases, and 14 bases lay between the germline ends.

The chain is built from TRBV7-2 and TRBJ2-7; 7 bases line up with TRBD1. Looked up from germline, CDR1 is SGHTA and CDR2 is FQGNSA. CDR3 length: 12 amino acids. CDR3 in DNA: TGTGTCGTGAGGGGGCCCTCCTACGAGCAGTACTTC. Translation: CVVRGPSYEQYF.

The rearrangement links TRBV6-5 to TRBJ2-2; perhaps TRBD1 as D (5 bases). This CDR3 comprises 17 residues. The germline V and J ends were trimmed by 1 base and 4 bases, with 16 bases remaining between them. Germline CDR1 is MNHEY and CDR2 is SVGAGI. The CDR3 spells CASSYFLGQGGTGELFF. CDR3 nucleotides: TGTGCCAGCAGTTACTTCTTGGGGCAGGGTGGCACCGGGGAGCTGTTTTTT.

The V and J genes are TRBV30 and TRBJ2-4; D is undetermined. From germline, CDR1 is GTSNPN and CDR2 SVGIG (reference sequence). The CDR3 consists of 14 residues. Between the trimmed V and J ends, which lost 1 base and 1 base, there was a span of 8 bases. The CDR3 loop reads CAWSGMSAKNIQYF. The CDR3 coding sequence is TGTGCCTGGAGTGGGATGTCGGCCAAAAACATTCAGTACTTC.

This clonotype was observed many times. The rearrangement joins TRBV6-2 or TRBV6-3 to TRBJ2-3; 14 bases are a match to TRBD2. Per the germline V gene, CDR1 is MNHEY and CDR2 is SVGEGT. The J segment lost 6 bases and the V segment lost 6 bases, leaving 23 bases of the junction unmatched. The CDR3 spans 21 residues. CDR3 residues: CASRGRPGLAGAITAPDTQYF. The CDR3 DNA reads TGTGCCAGCAGGGGACGACCGGGACTAGCGGGAGCGATCACCGCCCCCGATACGCAGTATTTT.

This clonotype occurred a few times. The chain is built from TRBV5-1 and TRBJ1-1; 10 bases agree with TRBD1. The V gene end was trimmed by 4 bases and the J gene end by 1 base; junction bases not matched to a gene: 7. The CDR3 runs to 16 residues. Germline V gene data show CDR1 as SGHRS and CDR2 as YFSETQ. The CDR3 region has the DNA TGCGCCAGCAGCCCTAGACAGGGGGCTAGGAACACTGAAGCTTTCTTT. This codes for CASSPRQGARNTEAFF. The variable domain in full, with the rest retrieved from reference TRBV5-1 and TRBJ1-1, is KAGVTQTPRYLIKTRGQQVTLSCSPISGHRSVSWYQQTPGQGLQFLFEYFSETQRNKGNFPGRFSGRQFSNSRSEMNVSTLELGDSALYLCASSPRQGARNTEAFFGQGTRLTVV.

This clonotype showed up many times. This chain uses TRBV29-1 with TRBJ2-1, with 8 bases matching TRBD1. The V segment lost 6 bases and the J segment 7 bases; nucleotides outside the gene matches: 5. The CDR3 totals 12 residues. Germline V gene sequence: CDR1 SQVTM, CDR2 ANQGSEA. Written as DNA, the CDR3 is TGCAGCGTGAGGACAGGGTGGAATGAGCAGTTCTTC. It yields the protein CSVRTGWNEQFF.

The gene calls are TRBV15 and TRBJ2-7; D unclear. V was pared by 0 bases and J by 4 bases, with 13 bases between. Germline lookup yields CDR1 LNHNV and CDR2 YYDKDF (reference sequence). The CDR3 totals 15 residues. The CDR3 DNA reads TGTGCCACCAGCAGAGATTTGGCGAGATCGTACGAGCAGTACTTC. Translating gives CATSRDLARSYEQYF.

CDR3 protein: CASSFDGSNTEAFF. The CDR3 coding sequence is TGTGCCAGCAGTTTTGACGGTTCGAACACTGAAGCTTTCTTT. V is TRBV12-3 or TRBV12-4 and J is TRBJ1-1; D is undetermined. CDR3 length equals 14 residues. V lost 3 bases and J 1 base, leaving 9 bases between the germline ends.

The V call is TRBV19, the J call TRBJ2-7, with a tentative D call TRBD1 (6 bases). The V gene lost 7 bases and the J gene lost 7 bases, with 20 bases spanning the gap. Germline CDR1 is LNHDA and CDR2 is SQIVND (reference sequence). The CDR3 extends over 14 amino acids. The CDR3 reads CASTVTGTSKEQYF. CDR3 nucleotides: TGTGCCAGTACGGTGACGGGGACATCAAAAGAGCAGTACTTC.

The CDR3 bases are TGTGCCAGCAGTCGCGACTTGAACACTGAAGCTTTCTTT. Its protein is CASSRDLNTEAFF. The chain couples TRBV12-3 or TRBV12-4 to TRBJ1-1; no reliable D call. The germline V and J ends were trimmed by 5 bases and 0 bases, with 7 bases remaining between them. The CDR3 is 13 residues long.

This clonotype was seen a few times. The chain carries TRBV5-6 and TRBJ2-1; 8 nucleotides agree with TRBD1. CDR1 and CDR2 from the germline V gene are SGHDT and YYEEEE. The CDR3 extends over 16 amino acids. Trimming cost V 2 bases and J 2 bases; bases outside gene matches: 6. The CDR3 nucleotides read TGTGCCAGCAGCTTTGGGTGGGACAGGCCCTACAATGAGCAGTTCTTC. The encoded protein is CASSFGWDRPYNEQFF.

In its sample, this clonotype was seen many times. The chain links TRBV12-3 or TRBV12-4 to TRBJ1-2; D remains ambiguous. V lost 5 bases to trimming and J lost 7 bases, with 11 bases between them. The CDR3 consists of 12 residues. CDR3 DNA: TGTGCCAGCAGTGACCCACTAACTGGCTACACCTTC. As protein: CASSDPLTGYTF.

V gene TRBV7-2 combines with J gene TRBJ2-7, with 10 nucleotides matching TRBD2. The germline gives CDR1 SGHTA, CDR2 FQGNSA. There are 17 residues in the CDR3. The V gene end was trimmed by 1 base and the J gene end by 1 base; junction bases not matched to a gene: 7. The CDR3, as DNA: TGTGCCAGCAGCTTAGGAGCTAGCGGGAGACAGTCCTACGAGCAGTACTTC. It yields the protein CASSLGASGRQSYEQYF.

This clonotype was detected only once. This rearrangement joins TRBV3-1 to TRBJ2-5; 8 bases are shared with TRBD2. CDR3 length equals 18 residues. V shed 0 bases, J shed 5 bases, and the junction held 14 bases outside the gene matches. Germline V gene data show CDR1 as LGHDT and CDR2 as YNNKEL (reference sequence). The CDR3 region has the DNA TGTGCCAGCAGCCAAGAGAGTTACGGGACTAGGATAACGGAGACCCAGTACTTC. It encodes CASSQESYGTRITETQYF.

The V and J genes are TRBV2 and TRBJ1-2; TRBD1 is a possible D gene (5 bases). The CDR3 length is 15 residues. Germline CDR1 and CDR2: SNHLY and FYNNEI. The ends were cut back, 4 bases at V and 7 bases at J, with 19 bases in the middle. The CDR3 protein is CASSAQGSPGRGYTF. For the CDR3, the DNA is TGTGCCAGCAGTGCTCAGGGTAGTCCCGGTCGTGGCTACACCTTC.

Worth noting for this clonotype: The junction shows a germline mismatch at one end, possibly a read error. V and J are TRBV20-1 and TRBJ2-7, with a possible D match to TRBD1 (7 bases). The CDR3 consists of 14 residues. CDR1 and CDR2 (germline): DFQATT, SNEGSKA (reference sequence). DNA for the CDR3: TGCAGTGCTAGTACTGACAGGGAGGCTTACGAGCATTACTTC. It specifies CSASTDREAYEHYF.

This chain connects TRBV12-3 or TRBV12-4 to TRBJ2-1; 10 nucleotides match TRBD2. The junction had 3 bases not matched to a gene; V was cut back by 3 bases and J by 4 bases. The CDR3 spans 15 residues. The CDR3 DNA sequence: TGTGCCAGCAGTTTCCTAGCGGGGGCATACAATGAGCAGTTCTTC. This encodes CASSFLAGAYNEQFF.

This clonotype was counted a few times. The DNA for the CDR3 is TGCAGTGCTAGGCCTCCCTGGCGGGGAGAGACCCAGTACTTC. It specifies CSARPPWRGETQYF. The rearrangement links TRBV20-1 to TRBJ2-5; D possibly corresponds to TRBD2 (6 bases). Trimming took 3 bases from V and 4 from J, leaving 15 bases between them. Germline V CDR1 and CDR2: DFQATT, SNEGSKA (reference sequence). The CDR3 covers 14 residues.

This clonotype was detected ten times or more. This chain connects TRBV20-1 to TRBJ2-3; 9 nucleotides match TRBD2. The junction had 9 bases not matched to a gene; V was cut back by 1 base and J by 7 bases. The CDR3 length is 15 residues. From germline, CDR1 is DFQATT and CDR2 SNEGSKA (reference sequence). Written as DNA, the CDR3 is TGCAGTGCTAGAGGGTTGCGGGGGGGCCTGAATACGCAGTATTTT. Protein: CSARGLRGGLNTQYF.

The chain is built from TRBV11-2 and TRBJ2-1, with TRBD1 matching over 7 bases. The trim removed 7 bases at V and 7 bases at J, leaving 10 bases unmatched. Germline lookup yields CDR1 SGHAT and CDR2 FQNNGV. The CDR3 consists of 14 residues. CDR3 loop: CASTEGDRPNEQFF. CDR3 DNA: TGTGCCAGCACCGAAGGGGACAGACCTAATGAGCAGTTCTTC.

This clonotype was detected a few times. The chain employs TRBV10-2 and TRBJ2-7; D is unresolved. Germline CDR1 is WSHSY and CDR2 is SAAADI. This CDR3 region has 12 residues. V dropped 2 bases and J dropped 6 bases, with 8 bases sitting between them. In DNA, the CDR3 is TGCGCCAGCAGTGAGGTAGGGATCGAGCAGTACTTC. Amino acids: CASSEVGIEQYF.